This TCR beta chain was recorded in a study of early T cells in non-severe SARS-CoV-2 infection. Each CDR3 protein is one row after TCRdb ran MiXCR on the 5' RACE reads. This table holds some 61,000 distinct CDR3 sequences, about a tenth found once. In its sample, this clonotype was seen many times. This CDR3 comprises 15 residues. In germline, CDR1 is SGDLS, CDR2 YYNGEE. The germline V and J ends were trimmed by 6 bases and 5 bases, with 18 bases remaining between them. The chain combines TRBV9 with TRBJ2-1, with D perhaps being TRBD1 or TRBD2 (6 bases each). This receptor was obtained from an adult who was a healthcare worker with PCR-confirmed SARS-CoV-2 infection or an uninfected control (not recorded which). The sample taken for sequencing was whole blood. The CDR3 loop reads CASTQTPGEDNEQFF. DNA for the CDR3: TGTGCCAGCACCCAGACGCCAGGGGAGGACAATGAGCAGTTCTTC.